What follows are 20 T cell receptor beta chains derived from one specimen sequenced in a study of siplizumab effects on memory and regulatory T cells. The repertoire was sequenced with immunoSEQ multiplex PCR; TCRdb's copy has only in-frame clones and lacks some. The table includes 110,000 or so clones, approximately 92% detected once. The specimen was non-Treg CD4+ T cells sorted from blood. These receptors all come from a human donor in good health.

The CDR3 DNA reads as TGTGCCAGCAGCCCCACAGGGGCCACTGAAGCTTTCTTT. It codes for CASSPTGATEAFF. The rearrangement links TRBV7-2 to TRBJ1-1; 7 bases agree with TRBD1. In germline, CDR1 is SGHTA, CDR2 FQGNSA. V shed 5 bases and J 4 bases; nucleotides not matched to a gene: 4. This CDR3 has 13 amino acids.

Worth noting for this clone: Sequence at one end of the junction differs from germline and may be a read error. This chain links TRBV6-5 with TRBJ2-1; TRBD1 aligns across 8 bases. The CDR3 loop spans 15 amino acids. Looked up from germline, CDR1 is MNHEY and CDR2 is SVGAGI. The CDR3 region is CASTVMAGGYSEQFF. The CDR3 coding sequence is TGTGCCAGCACAGTAATGGCAGGGGGCTACAGTGAGCAGTTCTTC.

V gene TRBV27 combines with J gene TRBJ2-7, with D possibly TRBD1 on 5 matching bases. The CDR3 has 14 amino acids. In germline, CDR1 is MNHEY, CDR2 SMNVEV (reference sequence). The V and J ends lost 2 bases and 5 bases respectively, with 13 bases between them. The CDR3, as DNA: TGTGCCAGCAGTTTAGGTAGCAGGGCCCACGAGCAGTACTTC. It codes for CASSLGSRAHEQYF.

The chain joins TRBV7-3 to TRBJ2-2; no definite D call. Between the trimmed V and J ends, which lost 4 bases and 0 bases, there was a span of 9 bases. CDR1 and CDR2 (germline): SGHTA, FQGTGA. The CDR3 runs to 15 residues. The CDR3 bases are TGTGCCAGCAGCTACCAGACTGCGAACACCGGGGAGCTGTTTTTT. It codes for CASSYQTANTGELFF.

The V and J genes are TRBV18 and TRBJ2-7; 7 bases are a match to TRBD2. The ends lost 3 bases at V and 2 bases at J; junction bases unmatched: 4. CDR3 length equals 14 residues. Per germline, CDR1 KGHSH and CDR2 LQKENI. The CDR3 region is CASSPGGWTYEQYF. CDR3 in DNA: TGTGCCAGCTCACCCGGGGGGTGGACCTACGAGCAGTACTTC.

V is TRBV6-1 and J is TRBJ1-1, with a tentative D call TRBD1 (6 bases). The CDR3 is made up of 14 amino acids. Germline V lookup: CDR1 MNHNS, CDR2 SASEGT. Trimming shortened V by 5 bases and J by 1 base, and 11 bases separated the two germline ends. In DNA, the CDR3 is TGTGCCAGCAGTAAACAGGGAGCGAACACTGAAGCTTTCTTT. Translated, it gives CASSKQGANTEAFF.

This clone was counted a single time. J is TRBJ1-1 and V is TRBV11-3; tentatively, D is TRBD1 (5 bases). V was pared by 8 bases and J by 3 bases, with 13 bases between. Germline-derived CDR1 and CDR2 are SGHNT and YENEEA. This CDR3 has 13 amino acids. The CDR3 loop is CASSRAGDTEAFF. The DNA of the CDR3 is TGTGCCAGCTCCAGAGCGGGGGACACTGAAGCTTTCTTT.

The chain couples TRBV6-1 to TRBJ1-1; D unresolved. V was clipped by 6 bases and J by 0 bases, with 5 bases between them. The CDR3 contains 12 residues. Germline V gene lookup returns CDR1 MNHNS and CDR2 SASEGT. The CDR3 loop is CASRFMNTEAFF. The CDR3 nucleotides read TGTGCCAGCAGGTTCATGAACACTGAAGCTTTCTTT.

Only one count was recorded for this clone. The V and J genes are TRBV25-1 and TRBJ2-2, with D perhaps TRBD1 (5 bases). The CDR3 has 15 residues. V shed 4 bases and J shed 5 bases, with 14 bases lying between them. Germline lookup yields CDR1 MGHDK and CDR2 SYGVNS. Here the CDR3 DNA reads TGTGCCAGCAGTGGTGACAGTGGTCCGACCGGGGAGCTGTTTTTT. This codes for CASSGDSGPTGELFF.

The genes are TRBV2 and TRBJ2-7, with 10 bases aligning to TRBD1. The CDR3 extends over 14 amino acids. The V segment lost 6 bases and the J segment 5 bases; nucleotides outside the gene matches: 7. Germline CDR1 and CDR2: SNHLY and FYNNEI. CDR3 bases: TGTGCCAGCAGCCGGGACAGGGGAATAGACGAGCAGTACTTC. Its translation: CASSRDRGIDEQYF.

J is TRBJ1-4 and V is TRBV28, with a weak D call TRBD1 (5 bases). Germline CDR1 is MDHEN and CDR2 is SYDVKM. The CDR3 runs 14 residues. V was shortened by 4 bases and J by 8 bases, with 14 bases between the two germline ends. CDR3 nucleotide sequence: TGTGCCAGCAGTTGGGGTGGGGGAGCCGAAAAACTGTTTTTT. Translation gives CASSWGGGAEKLFF.

The V gene is TRBV4-1, the J gene TRBJ2-4; tentatively, D is TRBD2 (6 bases). The CDR3 length is 15 residues. Germline V gene lookup returns CDR1 MGHRA and CDR2 YSYEKL. Trimming pared 5 bases from V and 2 bases from J, leaving 13 bases between. CDR3 sequence reads: CASSSPGGTKNIQYF. The CDR3, as DNA: TGCGCCAGCAGCAGCCCCGGGGGAACCAAAAACATTCAGTACTTC.

V is TRBV5-1 and J is TRBJ1-1; D unresolved. V shed 0 bases and J shed 2 bases, with 8 bases lying between them. This CDR3 is built from 14 residues. Germline V gene lookup returns CDR1 SGHRS and CDR2 YFSETQ. CDR3 region: CASSLAWGNTEAFF. DNA for the CDR3: TGCGCCAGCAGCTTGGCTTGGGGTAACACTGAAGCTTTCTTT. The full variable domain, with the rest looked up from reference TRBV5-1 and TRBJ1-1, is KAGVTQTPRYLIKTRGQQVTLSCSPISGHRSVSWYQQTPGQGLQFLFEYFSETQRNKGNFPGRFSGRQFSNSRSEMNVSTLELGDSALYLCASSLAWGNTEAFFGQGTRLTVV.

The rearrangement joins TRBV11-2 to TRBJ2-3, with 8 bases that match TRBD2. CDR1 SGHAT and CDR2 FQNNGV come from the germline V gene. V lost 3 bases to trimming and J lost 5 bases; unmatched junction nucleotides: 4. The CDR3 runs 14 residues. DNA for the CDR3: TGTGCCAGCAGCTTGCAACGGGGGGGAGATACGCAGTATTTT. Its protein is CASSLQRGGDTQYF.

The CDR3 nucleotides read TGTGCCAGCTCACCACAGACCAATATCTACAATGAGCAGTTCTTC. Encoded protein: CASSPQTNIYNEQFF. The chain employs TRBV18 and TRBJ2-1; D remains unclear. Trimming removed 1 base at V and 3 bases at J, with 10 bases between. This CDR3 contains 15 residues. The germline V gene has CDR1 KGHSH and CDR2 LQKENI. The full variable domain, completed using reference TRBV18 and TRBJ2-1, is NAGVMQNPRHLVRRRGQEARLRCSPMKGHSHVYWYRQLPEEGLKFMVYLQKENIIDESGMPKERFSAEFPKEGPSILRIQQVVRGDSAAYFCASSPQTNIYNEQFFGPGTRLTVL.

V and J are TRBV5-1 and TRBJ2-1, with 13 bases aligning to TRBD2. Germline lookup yields CDR1 SGHRS and CDR2 YFSETQ. The CDR3 has 15 residues. Trimming removed 4 bases from V and 7 bases from J; junction bases left unmatched: 5. This CDR3 is CASSTLAGGQNEQFF. The DNA of the CDR3 is TGCGCCAGCAGCACACTAGCGGGGGGGCAGAATGAGCAGTTCTTC.

The V call is TRBV18, the J call TRBJ2-3; D gene unclear. Trimming left V 4 bases short and J 2 bases short, with 7 bases between. The CDR3 spans 13 residues. Looked up from germline, CDR1 is KGHSH and CDR2 is LQKENI. The CDR3 coding sequence is TGTGCCAGCTCACTTACGACCACAGATACGCAGTATTTT. It translates to CASSLTTTDTQYF.

The chain uses TRBV11-2 and TRBJ1-1; no clear D gene. Germline V CDR1 and CDR2: SGHAT, FQNNGV. The CDR3 has 13 residues. Trimming shortened V by 5 bases and J by 1 base, and 8 bases separated the two germline ends. The CDR3 loop reads CASSPRGNTEAFF. The CDR3, as DNA: TGTGCCAGCAGCCCGCGGGGGAACACTGAAGCTTTCTTT. Full variable domain (rest looked up from reference TRBV11-2 and TRBJ1-1): EAGVAQSPRYKIIEKRQSVAFWCNPISGHATLYWYQQILGQGPKLLIQFQNNGVVDDSQLPKDRFSAERLKGVDSTLKIQPAKLEDSAVYLCASSPRGNTEAFFGQGTRLTVV.

V and J are TRBV7-8 and TRBJ2-1; the D gene is possibly TRBD2 (6 bases). Germline CDR1 and CDR2: SGHVS and FQNEAQ. Trimming stripped 1 base from V and 1 base from J, with 8 bases between. CDR3 size: 15 residues. The CDR3 region is CASSLGTTSYNEQFF. In nucleotides, the CDR3 is TGTGCCAGCAGCTTAGGGACTACTTCCTACAATGAGCAGTTCTTC.

V usage is TRBV6-6 and J usage is TRBJ1-5; tentative D call: TRBD1 (6 bases). Germline CDR1 reads MNHNY; CDR2 reads SVGAGI (reference sequence). This CDR3 spans 16 amino acids. Trimming pared 7 bases from V and 0 bases from J, leaving 16 bases between. This CDR3 reads CASTMFGQSSNQPQHF. CDR3 bases: TGTGCCAGCACTATGTTTGGACAGTCTAGCAATCAGCCCCAGCATTTT.